The 11 T cell receptor beta chains listed next were all sequenced from one sample in a study of control samples from healthy donors and cancer patients. Generated by immunoSEQ multiplex PCR, the TCRdb table keeps only in-frame clones and is missing some. Here the sample spans fewer than 100,000 clones, around 82% being singletons. The sample comprised blood. These receptors all come from a woman between 55 and 75 years old in good health.

The V and J genes are TRBV7-8 and TRBJ1-1, with D uncertain. Germline CDR1 is SGHVS and CDR2 is FQNEAQ. V was pared by 4 bases and J by 5 bases, with 26 bases between. This CDR3 has 18 amino acids. The CDR3 protein is CASSSYWTERAATTEAFF. In DNA form, the CDR3 reads TGTGCCAGCAGCTCATATTGGACCGAGCGTGCCGCTACAACTGAAGCTTTCTTT.

The sample holds one count of this clone. The rearrangement links TRBV3-1 (or the pseudogene TRBV3-2) to TRBJ1-6; D remains unclear. The CDR3 has 13 residues. V was trimmed by 4 bases and J by 8 bases, leaving 9 bases between them. Germline-derived CDR1 and CDR2 are LGHDT and YNNKEL (reference sequence). The CDR3 nucleotides are TGTGCCAGCAGCCCCCCGGGAGATTCACCCCTCCACTTT. Translating it yields CASSPPGDSPLHF.

The rearrangement uses TRBV6-5 and TRBJ2-7; D is tentatively TRBD1 or TRBD2 (6 bases each). V lost 6 bases, J lost 7 bases, and 10 bases lay in between. The CDR3 has 11 amino acids. The V gene's germline CDR1 is MNHEY and CDR2 SVGAGI. For the CDR3, the DNA is TGTGCCAGCAGCCTAGGGGGGGAGCAGTACTTC. Its protein is CASSLGGEQYF.

The chain joins TRBV7-9 to TRBJ1-5; 8 positions agree with TRBD1. The CDR3 spans 12 residues. Per germline, CDR1 SEHNR and CDR2 FQNEAQ (reference sequence). The V gene end was trimmed by 8 bases and the J gene end by 4 bases; junction bases not matched to a gene: 1. The CDR3 loop is CASRQGNQPQHF. CDR3 in DNA: TGTGCCAGCCGACAGGGGAATCAGCCCCAGCATTTT.

The chain has TRBV11-2 and TRBJ2-5; D possibly matches TRBD1 or TRBD2 (7 bases each). From germline, CDR1 is SGHAT and CDR2 FQNNGV. Trimming removed 5 bases from V and 7 bases from J, with 23 bases in between. The CDR3 loop spans 16 amino acids. The CDR3 reads CASSPYRGGNLTTQYF. The CDR3 DNA reads as TGTGCCAGCAGCCCCTACAGGGGAGGGAATCTTACGACCCAGTACTTC.

V and J are TRBV7-9 and TRBJ2-7, with D uncertain. Trimming took off 5 bases at V and 3 bases at J, with 5 bases between the two ends. Per germline, CDR1 SEHNR and CDR2 FQNEAQ (reference sequence). This CDR3 spans 11 amino acids. The CDR3 DNA reads TGTGCCAGCAGCAATAGCTACGAGCAGTACTTC. Translated, it gives CASSNSYEQYF.

CDR3 in amino acids: CATSRDRGAEGTEAFF. As DNA, the CDR3 is TGTGCCACCAGCAGAGACCGGGGGGCGGAGGGCACTGAAGCTTTCTTT. The chain joins TRBV15 to TRBJ1-1, with a tentative D call TRBD1 (6 bases). The CDR3 loop spans 16 amino acids. V lost 0 bases and J lost 4, with 15 bases in between. Germline lookup yields CDR1 LNHNV and CDR2 YYDKDF (reference sequence).

This chain links TRBV28 with TRBJ1-2; D is unresolved. Germline lookup yields CDR1 MDHEN and CDR2 SYDVKM. The CDR3 covers 13 residues. The V end was cut by 6 bases, the J end by 5 bases, with 13 bases between. CDR3 amino acids: CASREGPEYGYTF. Here the CDR3 DNA reads TGTGCCAGCAGGGAAGGACCGGAGTATGGCTACACCTTC.

The rearrangement uses TRBV11-3 and TRBJ2-3, with D possibly matching TRBD2 (6 bases). CDR1 SGHNT and CDR2 YENEEA come from the germline V gene. The CDR3 runs to 15 residues. Trimming removed 2 bases from V and 3 bases from J, with 12 bases in between. The DNA of the CDR3 is TGTGCCAGCAGCTTACCTGGGGCGGGGACAGATACGCAGTATTTT. Its translation: CASSLPGAGTDTQYF.

The table lists this clone with a few counts. This chain connects TRBV3-1 (or the pseudogene TRBV3-2) to TRBJ1-1; D unresolved. The germline V gene encodes CDR1 LGHDT and CDR2 YNNKEL (reference sequence). The CDR3 is 16 amino acids. V was pared by 3 bases and J by 1 base, with 15 bases between. CDR3 protein: CASSHRPLTGNTEAFF. In DNA, the CDR3 is TGTGCCAGCAGCCATCGACCTTTGACGGGGAACACTGAAGCTTTCTTT.

This rearrangement joins TRBV6-7 to TRBJ2-1; TRBD2 aligns across 9 bases. TRBV6-7 is marked as an open reading frame, function uncertain. With V trimmed by 0 bases and J by 6 bases, 6 bases remained unmatched. The CDR3 spans 16 residues. The CDR3 DNA reads as TGTGCCAGCAGTTACTCGAGGCTAGCGGGACCCAATGAGCAGTTCTTC. It encodes CASSYSRLAGPNEQFF.